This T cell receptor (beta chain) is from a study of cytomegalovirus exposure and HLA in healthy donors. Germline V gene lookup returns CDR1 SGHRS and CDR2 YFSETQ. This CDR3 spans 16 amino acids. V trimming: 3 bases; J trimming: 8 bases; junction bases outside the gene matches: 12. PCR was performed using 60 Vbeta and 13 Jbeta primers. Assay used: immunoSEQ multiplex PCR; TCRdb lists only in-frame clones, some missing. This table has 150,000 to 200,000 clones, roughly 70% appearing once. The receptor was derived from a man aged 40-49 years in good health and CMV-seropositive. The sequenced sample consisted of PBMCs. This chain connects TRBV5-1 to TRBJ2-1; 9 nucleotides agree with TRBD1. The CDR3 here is CASSSWDTGGTYEQFF. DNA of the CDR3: TGCGCCAGCAGCTCCTGGGATACAGGGGGCACTTATGAGCAGTTCTTC.